These 8 T cell receptor beta chains were sequenced from one sample in a study of T cell changes during pregnancy in multiple sclerosis. The table came from immunoSEQ multiplex PCR; TCRdb's copy has only in-frame clones and leaves some out. The sample yields more than 35,000 clones, 88% seen once. This specimen consisted of CD4+ T cells from peripheral blood mononuclear cells, obtained in the first trimester of pregnancy. Every receptor here comes from a female donor with multiple sclerosis, enrolled in a pregnancy study.

V usage is TRBV27 and J usage is TRBJ2-6; no clear D gene. Trimming cost V 6 bases and J 1 base, with 13 bases left between them. The CDR3 is made up of 16 amino acids. Germline lookup yields CDR1 MNHEY and CDR2 SMNVEV (reference sequence). Here the CDR3 DNA reads TGTGCCAGCAGCCTCACTGTCCCATCTGGGGCCAACGTCCTGACTTTC. This translates into CASSLTVPSGANVLTF.

The chain couples TRBV5-6 to TRBJ2-3, with TRBD2 identical over 11 bases. The J segment lost 2 bases and the V segment lost 6 bases, leaving 8 bases of the junction unmatched. Germline CDR1 is SGHDT and CDR2 is YYEEEE. The CDR3 runs to 16 residues. For the CDR3, the DNA is TGTGCCAGCACCGCTATAGCGGGGGGGCTCACAGATACGCAGTATTTT. Translation gives CASTAIAGGLTDTQYF.

This chain joins TRBV29-1 and TRBJ2-1, with 8 bases aligning to TRBD2. This CDR3 contains 16 residues. Germline trimming cut 4 bases from V and 5 bases from J; bases unmatched to any gene: 13. The germline gives CDR1 SQVTM, CDR2 ANQGSEA. This CDR3 reads CSVGPTIAGLHNEQFF. CDR3 DNA sequence: TGCAGCGTTGGCCCCACCATAGCGGGGCTACACAATGAGCAGTTCTTC.

V gene TRBV6-1 combines with J gene TRBJ1-3; 8 bases are a match to TRBD1. The CDR3 loop spans 17 amino acids. Per germline, CDR1 MNHNS and CDR2 SASEGT. V trimming: 1 base; J trimming: 3 bases; junction bases outside the gene matches: 8. The CDR3 here is CASSEGTGHLGGNTIYF. CDR3 in DNA: TGTGCCAGCAGTGAAGGGACAGGGCACTTGGGTGGAAACACCATATATTTT.

To note about this clone: Other DNA sequences in the same sample also yield this CDR3. CDR3 sequence: CASSSPGLLSNQPQHF. The CDR3 nucleotides are TGTGCCAGCAGTTCCCCCGGACTGCTCAGCAATCAGCCCCAGCATTTT. This rearrangement joins TRBV28 to TRBJ1-5; D is unresolved. This CDR3 spans 16 amino acids. Germline CDR1 is MDHEN and CDR2 is SYDVKM. V was pared by 4 bases and J by 1 base, with 14 bases between.

The chain employs TRBV5-5 and TRBJ1-5; tentatively, D is TRBD1 (5 bases). In germline, CDR1 is SGHKS, CDR2 YYEKEE (reference sequence). The CDR3 consists of 15 residues. Trimming removed 4 bases at V and 4 bases at J, with 15 bases between. The CDR3 DNA reads as TGTGCCAGCAGCCCGGGGGAGCGAATTAATCAGCCCCAGCATTTT. As protein: CASSPGERINQPQHF.

The gene calls are TRBV5-1 and TRBJ1-2; tentative D call: TRBD1 (6 bases). Trimming stripped 6 bases from V and 5 bases from J, with 20 bases between. The V gene's germline CDR1 is SGHRS and CDR2 YFSETQ. The CDR3 has 15 residues. The CDR3 here is CASTLGWGREYGYTF. As DNA, the CDR3 is TGCGCCAGCACCCTCGGCTGGGGGCGTGAGTATGGCTACACCTTC. Full variable domain (rest looked up from reference TRBV5-1 and TRBJ1-2): KAGVTQTPRYLIKTRGQQVTLSCSPISGHRSVSWYQQTPGQGLQFLFEYFSETQRNKGNFPGRFSGRQFSNSRSEMNVSTLELGDSALYLCASTLGWGREYGYTFGSGTRLTVV.

V usage is TRBV11-3 and J usage is TRBJ2-2, with no clear D. Per germline, CDR1 SGHNT and CDR2 YENEEA. The CDR3 loop spans 13 amino acids. V gave up 2 bases and J gave up 5 bases, with 6 bases separating them. The CDR3 sequence: CASSLSATGELFF. CDR3 sequence (DNA): TGTGCCAGCAGCTTATCAGCGACCGGGGAGCTGTTTTTT.